A selection of T cell receptor beta chains follows, all from one sample in a study of blood T cell repertoires in COVID-19. Method: immunoSEQ multiplex PCR; TCRdb's copy keeps in-frame clones and lacks some. The data show roughly 180,000 clones, with 70% to 90% seen just once and about 1.2% held by the top ten. The specimen was peripheral blood. These receptors came from a man aged 55 to 69 who had recovered from COVID-19. The CDR3 runs from the conserved cysteine through the conserved F or W. The D gene is left open where the match is weak. The listing skips clone size in some rows; elsewhere it reads once, few, many or a size class.

CDR3nt: TGTGCCATCAGTGGGGGACAGAGCACAGATACGCAGTATTTT; CDR3aa: CAISGGQSTDTQYF; v_gene: TRBV10-3; len: 14; d_gene: TRBD1; j_gene: TRBJ2-3; abundance: .
CDR3nt: TGTGCCAGCTGTCAGGGGGCAGAACCAAACTATGGCTACACCTTC; CDR3aa: CASCQGAEPNYGYTF; v_gene: TRBV5-4; len: 15; d_gene: TRBD1; j_gene: TRBJ1-2; abundance: .
CDR3nt: TGTGCCAGCAGGCGGTCGAACACTGAAGCTTTCTTT; CDR3aa: CASRRSNTEAFF; v_gene: TRBV2; len: 12; d_gene: .; j_gene: TRBJ1-1; abundance: few
CDR3nt: TGTGCCAGCAGTCCTGAACAGGGGTCGGGTAATTCACCCCTCCACTTT; CDR3aa: CASSPEQGSGNSPLHF; v_gene: TRBV27; len: 16; d_gene: TRBD1; j_gene: TRBJ1-6; abundance: .
CDR3nt: TGTGCCAGCAGTCAACAGGAGAACACTGAAGCTTTCTTT; CDR3aa: CASSQQENTEAFF; v_gene: TRBV12-3/TRBV12-4; len: 13; d_gene: .; j_gene: TRBJ1-1; abundance: .
CDR3nt: TGCGCCAGCAGCCAAGATGGGAAGGGGGAGACCCAGTACTTC; CDR3aa: CASSQDGKGETQYF; v_gene: TRBV4-1; len: 14; d_gene: .; j_gene: TRBJ2-5; abundance: .
CDR3nt: TGTGCCAGCAGTCCTCCCGGTCGTAGCACAGATACGCAGTATTTT; CDR3aa: CASSPPGRSTDTQYF; v_gene: TRBV27; len: 15; d_gene: .; j_gene: TRBJ2-3; abundance: .
CDR3nt: TGTGCCAGCAGTTTGACGGGGGATCAGCCCCAGCATTTT; CDR3aa: CASSLTGDQPQHF; v_gene: TRBV12-3/TRBV12-4; len: 13; d_gene: .; j_gene: TRBJ1-5; abundance: .
CDR3nt: TGTGCCAGCTCCGGGGACATCGCTTCACCCCTCCACTTT; CDR3aa: CASSGDIASPLHF; v_gene: TRBV18; len: 13; d_gene: .; j_gene: TRBJ1-6; abundance: .
CDR3nt: TGTGCCAGCAGCCAAGATCCGGGGGGATTGGCGGATGAGCAGTTCTTC; CDR3aa: CASSQDPGGLADEQFF; v_gene: TRBV3-1/TRBV3-2; len: 16; d_gene: TRBD2; j_gene: TRBJ2-1; abundance: .
CDR3nt: TGCGCCAGCAGCTATGGACAGGGGACAGATACGCAGTATTTT; CDR3aa: CASSYGQGTDTQYF; v_gene: TRBV5-1; len: 14; d_gene: TRBD1; j_gene: TRBJ2-3; abundance: .
CDR3nt: TGTGCCAGCAGCTCACCGACAGGGGAAGGCTACACCTTC; CDR3aa: CASSSPTGEGYTF; v_gene: TRBV5-4; len: 13; d_gene: TRBD1; j_gene: TRBJ1-2; abundance: .
CDR3nt: TGTGCCAGCAGCGCGGGGGGGACAGACTGGACCTCACCCCTCCACTTT; CDR3aa: CASSAGGTDWTSPLHF; v_gene: TRBV9; len: 16; d_gene: TRBD1; j_gene: TRBJ1-6; abundance: once
CDR3nt: TGTGCCAGCAGCGCTAGACTAGCGACTAGCACAGATACGCAGTATTTT; CDR3aa: CASSARLATSTDTQYF; v_gene: TRBV9; len: 16; d_gene: TRBD2; j_gene: TRBJ2-3; abundance: .
CDR3nt: TGCGCCAGCAGGGGGACAGGGCTGGGTTATGGCTACACCTTC; CDR3aa: CASRGTGLGYGYTF; v_gene: TRBV5-1; len: 14; d_gene: TRBD1; j_gene: TRBJ1-2; abundance: .
CDR3nt: TGTGCCAGCAGCTTAGCGGCAGGTCCTGAAAAACTGTTTTTT; CDR3aa: CASSLAAGPEKLFF; v_gene: TRBV7-9; len: 14; d_gene: .; j_gene: TRBJ1-4; abundance: few
CDR3nt: TGCGCCAGCAGCTTGGCACCGGGACTAGCGATAGCGAACACCGGGGAGCTGTTTTTT; CDR3aa: CASSLAPGLAIANTGELFF; v_gene: TRBV5-1; len: 19; d_gene: TRBD2; j_gene: TRBJ2-2; abundance: .
CDR3nt: TGTGCCAGCAGCTCCCTAGACAGCCGCACAGAAGCTTTCTTT; CDR3aa: CASSSLDSRTEAFF; v_gene: TRBV7-2; len: 14; d_gene: .; j_gene: TRBJ1-1; abundance: many
CDR3nt: TGTGCCAGCAGTTTAAAAAAGACAGGTGAGCCCGAGCAGTACTTC; CDR3aa: CASSLKKTGEPEQYF; v_gene: TRBV27; len: 15; d_gene: .; j_gene: TRBJ2-7; abundance: .
CDR3nt: TGTGCCAGCAGCTTCGGGACACAACAAGAGACCCAGTACTTC; CDR3aa: CASSFGTQQETQYF; v_gene: TRBV7-9; len: 14; d_gene: .; j_gene: TRBJ2-5; abundance: .
CDR3nt: TGTGCCAGCAGTGTCGGCGGGGGGGGCACTGAAGCTTTCTTT; CDR3aa: CASSVGGGGTEAFF; v_gene: TRBV28; len: 14; d_gene: .; j_gene: TRBJ1-1; abundance: .
CDR3nt: TGTGCCAGTAGTACATCCAGATACGGAGACACAGATACGCAGTATTTT; CDR3aa: CASSTSRYGDTDTQYF; v_gene: TRBV19; len: 16; d_gene: .; j_gene: TRBJ2-3; abundance: .
CDR3nt: TGTGCCAGCAGTGGCGGACTAGTGTCCCCCGGGGAGCTGTTTTTT; CDR3aa: CASSGGLVSPGELFF; v_gene: TRBV2; len: 15; d_gene: TRBD2; j_gene: TRBJ2-2; abundance: .
CDR3nt: TGTGCCAGTAGTCGGCGGGGGGCCACCTACGAGCAGTACTTC; CDR3aa: CASSRRGATYEQYF; v_gene: TRBV19; len: 14; d_gene: TRBD2; j_gene: TRBJ2-7; abundance: .
CDR3nt: TGTGCCAGCAGCCGTCGGGAAAACACCGGGGAGCTGTTTTTT; CDR3aa: CASSRRENTGELFF; v_gene: TRBV11-2; len: 14; d_gene: .; j_gene: TRBJ2-2; abundance: .
CDR3nt: TGTGCCAGCAGCTTTATGGGGACACCCGGGGAAAAACTGTTTTTT; CDR3aa: CASSFMGTPGEKLFF; v_gene: TRBV7-2; len: 15; d_gene: .; j_gene: TRBJ1-4; abundance: once
CDR3nt: TGTGCCAGCTCACCTGGACAGGATCACTATGGCTACACCTTC; CDR3aa: CASSPGQDHYGYTF; v_gene: TRBV18; len: 14; d_gene: TRBD1; j_gene: TRBJ1-2; abundance: .
CDR3nt: TGTGCCAGTAGACAGGTGGATGAGCAGTTCTTC; CDR3aa: CASRQVDEQFF; v_gene: TRBV19; len: 11; d_gene: .; j_gene: TRBJ2-1; abundance: .
CDR3nt: TGCGCCAGCAGCCAAGATGAGGGCCGACAGGGGGCTTTCTTT; CDR3aa: CASSQDEGRQGAFF; v_gene: TRBV4-1; len: 14; d_gene: TRBD1; j_gene: TRBJ1-1; abundance: once
CDR3nt: TGCGCCAGCAGCTTGGCCGGGGGGATACCCTACGAGCAGTACTTC; CDR3aa: CASSLAGGIPYEQYF; v_gene: TRBV5-1; len: 15; d_gene: TRBD2; j_gene: TRBJ2-7; abundance: .
CDR3nt: TGTGCCAGCAGTGAAGTAGGAGGGGGGGTTGAAAAACTGTTTTTT; CDR3aa: CASSEVGGGVEKLFF; v_gene: TRBV6-1; len: 15; d_gene: .; j_gene: TRBJ1-4; abundance: .
CDR3nt: TGTGCCAGCAGTCCGTGGACTAGCGGGGGAGAGACCCAGTACTTC; CDR3aa: CASSPWTSGGETQYF; v_gene: TRBV3-1/TRBV3-2; len: 15; d_gene: TRBD2; j_gene: TRBJ2-5; abundance: .
CDR3nt: TGTGCCAGCAGTCAGGGGCTCAATAACAATGAGCAGTTCTTC; CDR3aa: CASSQGLNNNEQFF; v_gene: TRBV6-5; len: 14; d_gene: .; j_gene: TRBJ2-1; abundance: few
CDR3nt: TGCGCCAGCAGCCAAGTATTTGAGAGGGTATTAGGCTACGAGCAGTACTTC; CDR3aa: CASSQVFERVLGYEQYF; v_gene: TRBV4-3; len: 17; d_gene: .; j_gene: TRBJ2-7; abundance: .
CDR3nt: TGTGCCAGTAGTAAGACAGGGCGAGAGACCCAGTACTTC; CDR3aa: CASSKTGRETQYF; v_gene: TRBV19; len: 13; d_gene: TRBD1; j_gene: TRBJ2-5; abundance: .
CDR3nt: TGTGCCAGTAGTAATCCCGGGGTCACAGATACGCAGTATTTT; CDR3aa: CASSNPGVTDTQYF; v_gene: TRBV19; len: 14; d_gene: .; j_gene: TRBJ2-3; abundance: .
CDR3nt: TGCAGCGTTCGGGGTTACTACGAGCAGTACTTC; CDR3aa: CSVRGYYEQYF; v_gene: TRBV29-1; len: 11; d_gene: .; j_gene: TRBJ2-7; abundance: .
CDR3nt: TGTGCCAGCAGTTTCTCTCAGGGGTTCAATCAGCCCCAGCATTTT; CDR3aa: CASSFSQGFNQPQHF; v_gene: TRBV27; len: 15; d_gene: .; j_gene: TRBJ1-5; abundance: .
CDR3nt: TGTGCCAGCAAGACACTCCTTAGCACAGATACGCAGTATTTT; CDR3aa: CASKTLLSTDTQYF; v_gene: TRBV7-9; len: 14; d_gene: .; j_gene: TRBJ2-3; abundance: .
CDR3nt: TGTGCCAGCAGGATGACAGGGGGGAATTCACCCCTCCACTTT; CDR3aa: CASRMTGGNSPLHF; v_gene: TRBV6-4; len: 14; d_gene: TRBD1; j_gene: TRBJ1-6; abundance: .
CDR3nt: TGTGCCAGCAGCCAAGTTTTGAGGCTTAGCGGGGGCCGCACAGATACGCAGTATTTT; CDR3aa: CASSQVLRLSGGRTDTQYF; v_gene: TRBV3-1/TRBV3-2; len: 19; d_gene: TRBD2; j_gene: TRBJ2-3; abundance: .
CDR3nt: TGTGCCAGCAGCTTGGCCGAAAGGACAGGGGGCGCCTATGGCTACACCTTC; CDR3aa: CASSLAERTGGAYGYTF; v_gene: TRBV5-5; len: 17; d_gene: TRBD1; j_gene: TRBJ1-2; abundance: .
CDR3nt: TGTGCCAGCGCCTGGCAACAGGGGCCCACAGATACGCAGTATTTT; CDR3aa: CASAWQQGPTDTQYF; v_gene: TRBV6-5; len: 15; d_gene: TRBD1; j_gene: TRBJ2-3; abundance: .
CDR3nt: TGTGCCATCAGTATCCGGGACAGGGATTCACCCCTCCACTTT; CDR3aa: CAISIRDRDSPLHF; v_gene: TRBV10-3; len: 14; d_gene: TRBD1; j_gene: TRBJ1-6; abundance: .
CDR3nt: TGCGCCAGCAGCTTGGGGGGACAACTCTACAATGAGCAGTTCTTC; CDR3aa: CASSLGGQLYNEQFF; v_gene: TRBV5-1; len: 15; d_gene: .; j_gene: TRBJ2-1; abundance: .
CDR3nt: TGTGCCACCAGCCCTACCCCAGGCTCGGCGTGGACCGGGGAGCTGTTTTTT; CDR3aa: CATSPTPGSAWTGELFF; v_gene: TRBV24-1; len: 17; d_gene: .; j_gene: TRBJ2-2; abundance: few
CDR3nt: TGTGCCAGCAGTTACCGGGACAGTAGCTACGAGCAGTACTTC; CDR3aa: CASSYRDSSYEQYF; v_gene: TRBV6-5; len: 14; d_gene: TRBD1; j_gene: TRBJ2-7; abundance: .
CDR3nt: TGCAGCGTTGAACGGGGGGCCGGGGAGCTGTTTTTT; CDR3aa: CSVERGAGELFF; v_gene: TRBV29-1; len: 12; d_gene: TRBD2; j_gene: TRBJ2-2; abundance: .